This T cell receptor beta chain was sequenced during a study of regulatory T cells in long-lasting Graves disease. Details on this clonotype: Antigen specificity is unknown. A clone one base away is much larger, so this may be a read error.

Time point noted: persistent/refractory GD, antithyroid drugs over 5 years with positive TRAb. Extracted RNA from PBMCs served as the source of the TCR library. Patients with Graves' disease were diagnosed by American Thyroid Association guidelines. Patients of an endocrinology department in Xi'an, China, were included. Sequencing libraries for TCR beta were prepared with iRepertoire HTBI primers and Arm-PCR of CDR3 regions. Under the authors' procedure: Across all samples, more than 60 TRBV segments and 15 or so TRBJ segments were identified. A single record per CDR3 protein comes from TCRdb applying MiXCR to the multiplex PCR reads. The V and J calls come from TCRdb's annotation, not from the publication. Of fewer than 600,000 distinct CDR3 sequences detected, around a fifth appear once; the ten largest clones hold around 13%. The V end was cut by 3 bases, the J end by 6 bases, with 15 bases between. This CDR3 is 14 amino acids long.

Study-level points and caveats: Tissue studied was limited to peripheral blood, excluding thyroid tissue.

The chain carries TRBV12-3 or TRBV12-4 and TRBJ2-7; weak D call: TRBD2 (5 bases). The material was peripheral blood mononuclear cells (PBMCs), obtained when the disease was refractory, from a patient treated with antithyroid drugs. The sequence came from a female donor with Graves disease. CDR3 nucleotide sequence: TGTGCCAGCAGTTTGGATGAGGGTTCCAGCGAGCAGTACTTC. This codes for CASSLDEGSSEQYF.